One TCR beta chain is described in this entry. This specimen comes from a study of T cells in narcolepsy. CDR1 is SGHNT and CDR2 is YYREEE in the germline V gene (reference sequence). The CDR3 is 15 residues long. Trimming removed 4 bases from V and 3 bases from J; junction bases left unmatched: 8. This table comes from immunoSEQ multiplex PCR, and its TCRdb copy is limited to in-frame clones, with some not included. Of about 27,000 clones listed, around 79% are singletons. Sequenced input: memory (CD45RA-) CD4+ T cells from blood. The chain has TRBV5-4 and TRBJ1-2, with 8 bases identical to TRBD1. This TCR was sampled from a human donor in good health. The CDR3 DNA reads TGTGCCAGCAGCGACAGGGGCCGGAACCACTATGGCTACACCTTC. It specifies CASSDRGRNHYGYTF.